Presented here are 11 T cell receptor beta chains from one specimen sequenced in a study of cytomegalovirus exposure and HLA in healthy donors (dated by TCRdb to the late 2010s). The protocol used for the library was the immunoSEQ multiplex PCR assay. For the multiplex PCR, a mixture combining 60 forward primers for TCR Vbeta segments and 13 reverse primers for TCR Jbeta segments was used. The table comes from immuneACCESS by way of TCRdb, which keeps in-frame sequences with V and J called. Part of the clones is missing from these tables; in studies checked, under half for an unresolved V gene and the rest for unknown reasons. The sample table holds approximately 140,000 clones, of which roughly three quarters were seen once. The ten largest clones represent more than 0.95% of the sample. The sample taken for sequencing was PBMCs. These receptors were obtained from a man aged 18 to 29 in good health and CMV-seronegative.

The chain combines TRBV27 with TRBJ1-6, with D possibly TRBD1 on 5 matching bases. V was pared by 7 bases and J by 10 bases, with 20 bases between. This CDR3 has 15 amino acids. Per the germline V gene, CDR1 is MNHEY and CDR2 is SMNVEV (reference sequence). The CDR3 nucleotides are TGTGCCAGCACCCCCCTGGGGCCAGGGCAATCACCCCTCCACTTT. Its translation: CASTPLGPGQSPLHF.

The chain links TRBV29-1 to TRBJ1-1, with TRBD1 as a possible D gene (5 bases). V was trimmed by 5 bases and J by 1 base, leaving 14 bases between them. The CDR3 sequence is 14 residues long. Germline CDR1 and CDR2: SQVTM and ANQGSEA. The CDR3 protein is CSVLWRRGNTEAFF. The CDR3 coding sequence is TGCAGCGTTCTCTGGAGGAGGGGGAACACTGAAGCTTTCTTT.

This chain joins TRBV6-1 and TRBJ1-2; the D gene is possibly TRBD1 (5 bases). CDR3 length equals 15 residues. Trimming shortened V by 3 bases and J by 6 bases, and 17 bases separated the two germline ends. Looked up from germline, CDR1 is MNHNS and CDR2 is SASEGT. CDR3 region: CASSDGGRGWDGYTF. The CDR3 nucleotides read TGTGCCAGCAGTGACGGGGGACGGGGATGGGATGGCTACACCTTC.

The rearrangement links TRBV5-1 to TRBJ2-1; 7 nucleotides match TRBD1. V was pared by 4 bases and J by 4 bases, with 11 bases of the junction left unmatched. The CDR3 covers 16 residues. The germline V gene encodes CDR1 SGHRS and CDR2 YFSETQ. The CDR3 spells CASSPTPGQTYNEQFF. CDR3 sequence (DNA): TGCGCCAGCAGCCCGACCCCGGGACAGACATACAATGAGCAGTTCTTC.

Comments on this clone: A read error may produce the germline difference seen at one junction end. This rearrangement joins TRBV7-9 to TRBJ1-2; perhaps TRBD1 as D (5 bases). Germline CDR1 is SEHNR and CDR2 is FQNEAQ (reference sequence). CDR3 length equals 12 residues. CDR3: CSSSQQGYGYTF. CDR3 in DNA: TGTTCCAGCAGCCAGCAGGGTTATGGCTACACCTTC.

The CDR3 is CASRRQGWAGELFF. The CDR3 DNA is TGCGCCAGCAGGCGCCAGGGGTGGGCCGGGGAGCTGTTTTTT. V and J are TRBV4-3 and TRBJ2-2; D might be TRBD1 (6 bases). With 6 bases removed from V and 6 bases from J, the gap between germline ends came to 14 bases. Germline values: CDR1 LGHNA, CDR2 YSLEER. The CDR3 sequence is 14 residues long.

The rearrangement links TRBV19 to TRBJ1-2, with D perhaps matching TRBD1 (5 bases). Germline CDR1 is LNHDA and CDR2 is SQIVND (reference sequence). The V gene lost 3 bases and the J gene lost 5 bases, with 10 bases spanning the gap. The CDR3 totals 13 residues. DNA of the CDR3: TGTGCCAGTAGTATTGAAGGGACTTATGGCTACACCTTC. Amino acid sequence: CASSIEGTYGYTF.

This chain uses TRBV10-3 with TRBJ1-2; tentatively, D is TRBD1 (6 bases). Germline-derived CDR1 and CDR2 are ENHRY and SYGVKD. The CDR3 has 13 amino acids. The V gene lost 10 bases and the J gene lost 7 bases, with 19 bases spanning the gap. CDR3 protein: CATGQPQSCGYTF. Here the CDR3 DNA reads TGTGCCACCGGACAGCCCCAAAGTTGTGGCTACACCTTC.

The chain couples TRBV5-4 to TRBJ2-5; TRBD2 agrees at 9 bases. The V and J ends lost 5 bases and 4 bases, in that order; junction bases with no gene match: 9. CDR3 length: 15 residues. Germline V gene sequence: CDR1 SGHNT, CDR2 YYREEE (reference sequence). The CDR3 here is CASSHQRGEGETQYF. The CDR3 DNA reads TGTGCCAGCAGTCATCAGCGGGGGGAGGGAGAGACCCAGTACTTC.

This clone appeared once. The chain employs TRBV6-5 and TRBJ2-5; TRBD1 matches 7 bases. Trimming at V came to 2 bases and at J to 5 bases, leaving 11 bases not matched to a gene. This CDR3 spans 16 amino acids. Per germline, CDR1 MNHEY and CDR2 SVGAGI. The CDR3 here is CASSYSQTGEGETQYF. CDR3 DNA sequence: TGTGCCAGCAGTTACAGCCAAACAGGGGAAGGGGAGACCCAGTACTTC.

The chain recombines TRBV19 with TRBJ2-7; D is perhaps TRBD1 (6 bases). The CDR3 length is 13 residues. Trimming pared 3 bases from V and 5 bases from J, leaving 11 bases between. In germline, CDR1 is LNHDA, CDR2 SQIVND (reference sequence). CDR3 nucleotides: TGTGCCAGTAGTATTACAGGGAACAACGAGCAGTACTTC. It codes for CASSITGNNEQYF.